The 2 T cell receptor beta chains listed next were all sequenced from one sample in a study of T cell repertoires in cytomegalovirus infection. One entry per CDR3 protein, called by TCRdb with MiXCR from the reads. The sample lists fewer than 900,000 distinct CDR3 sequences, around 29% occurring once. For these receptors, no antigen is known. This specimen consisted of cultured CD8+ T cells from PBMCs, obtained from culture after CMV antigen stimulation. The origin of the receptors is a human donor in good health (CMV status not recorded). Some clones in this sample may be carry-over from other donors' samples.

This clonotype has just a few counts. In nucleotides, the CDR3 is TGTGCCAGCAGCTGGGGTCACAGGCCTGCCGCCGGAAACACCATATATTTT. This encodes CASSWGHRPAAGNTIYF. The chain uses TRBV13 and TRBJ1-3; D perhaps matches TRBD1 (5 bases). The CDR3 totals 17 residues. The ends were cut back, 4 bases at V and 4 bases at J, with 20 bases in the middle. Germline CDR1 reads PRHDT; CDR2 reads FYEKMQ (reference sequence).

This clonotype was seen many times. V gene TRBV12-5 combines with J gene TRBJ2-7; D not certain. Germline V gives CDR1 LGHNT, CDR2 FRNRAP. This CDR3 is built from 16 residues. Trimming removed 5 bases at V and 3 bases at J, with 20 bases between. CDR3 amino acids: CASGPPANRSIYEQYF. Here the CDR3 DNA reads TGTGCTAGTGGTCCACCAGCCAATCGTTCTATCTACGAGCAGTACTTC.